This T cell receptor beta chain was identified in a study of blood T cells in healthy people across ages. This CDR3 is 16 amino acids long. With respect to this clonotype: Antigen: not known.

It was with a sample-barcoded 5' primer and a J-beta primer mix that a second PCR of roughly 6 to 12 cycles was run. Through a template-switch adaptor with 12 random nucleotides, each cDNA molecule received a tag. Each of the samples gave a minimum of 2.5 million paired-end reads that contained CDR3. MiXCR was run by TCRdb on the 5' RACE reads, yielding one entry per CDR3 protein. Here the sample spans about 1.4 million distinct CDR3 sequences, 55% to 75% being singletons. Study results and caveats: While age rose, TCR beta diversity per million T cells dropped in a roughly linear way.

This sequence originates from a man between 18 and 35 years old in good health. Input material: blood. This rearrangement joins TRBV21-1 to TRBJ2-3; the table's TRBD1 call for D was not verified on the DNA. TRBV21-1 is a known pseudogene. This CDR3 is CASSKVGRGGPDTQYF. CDR3 DNA sequence: TGTGCCAGCAGCAAAGTCGGGCGGGGGGGCCCAGATACGCAGTATTTT.